Each of the 23 T cell receptor beta chains below was sequenced from the same sample in a study of memory CD4+ T cells and cytomegalovirus serostatus. Assay used: immunoSEQ multiplex PCR; TCRdb lists only in-frame clones, some missing. The sample lists about 82,000 clones; 65% to 85% were seen once. Single viable CD3+CD4+CD8-CD45RO+ cells were sorted as the memory CD4+ T cells. Material for sequencing was memory CD4+ T cells from blood. The receptors were sampled from an adult in good health and CMV-seronegative.

This chain links TRBV10-2 with TRBJ2-1, with a tentative D call TRBD1 (6 bases). Per germline, CDR1 WSHSY and CDR2 SAAADI. The CDR3 is 13 amino acids. V lost 6 bases to trimming and J lost 4 bases, with 10 bases between them. The CDR3 spells CASRGTGYNEQFF. DNA for the CDR3: TGCGCCAGCAGAGGTACAGGGTACAATGAGCAGTTCTTC.

A single count supports this clone. The rearrangement uses TRBV5-1 and TRBJ2-2, with D uncertain. In germline, CDR1 is SGHRS, CDR2 YFSETQ. CDR3 size: 16 residues. Deletions cut 0 bases from V and 2 bases from J, with 11 bases between. Written as DNA, the CDR3 is TGCGCCAGCAGCTTGGACGTTACGGTCAACACCGGGGAGCTGTTTTTT. This sequence encodes CASSLDVTVNTGELFF.

This chain joins TRBV9 and TRBJ2-3, with TRBD2 identical over 9 bases. Unmatched junction bases numbered 16, after V lost 4 bases and J lost 4 bases. The CDR3 consists of 18 residues. Germline V gene lookup returns CDR1 SGDLS and CDR2 YYNGEE. This chain's CDR3 is CASSLRQGVAGVSDTQYF. CDR3 in DNA: TGTGCCAGCAGCCTCCGGCAAGGGGTAGCGGGGGTTTCAGATACGCAGTATTTT.

A few counts support this clone. This CDR3 reads CSVDRGRVGDTEAFF. The CDR3 DNA follows: TGCAGCGTTGACAGGGGGCGGGTAGGGGACACTGAAGCTTTCTTT. V is TRBV29-1 and J is TRBJ1-1; TRBD1 matches at 8 bases. The CDR3 is 15 residues long. The V and J ends lost 3 bases and 3 bases, in that order; junction bases with no gene match: 9. Germline CDR1 reads SQVTM; CDR2 reads ANQGSEA.

V is TRBV29-1 and J is TRBJ1-1, with 8 bases fitting TRBD1. This CDR3 spans 12 amino acids. Germline CDR1 is SQVTM and CDR2 is ANQGSEA. Unmatched junction bases numbered 8, after V lost 8 bases and J lost 6 bases. CDR3 residues: CSTRQGYSEAFF. In nucleotides, the CDR3 is TGCAGCACCAGACAGGGGTATTCTGAAGCTTTCTTT.

The rearrangement links TRBV7-2 to TRBJ1-6, with D possibly matching TRBD1 (6 bases). V lost 2 bases and J 10 bases, leaving 9 bases between the germline ends. From germline, CDR1 is SGHTA and CDR2 FQGNSA. This CDR3 spans 13 amino acids. This CDR3 is CASSLTGLSPLHF. The CDR3 DNA reads as TGTGCCAGCAGCTTAACAGGGTTATCACCCCTCCACTTT. Full variable domain (remainder filled in from reference TRBV7-2 and TRBJ1-6): GAGVSQSPSNKVTEKGKDVELRCDPISGHTALYWYRQSLGQGLEFLIYFQGNSAPDKSGLPSDRFSAERTGGSVSTLTIQRTQQEDSAVYLCASSLTGLSPLHFGNGTRLTVT.

The chain recombines TRBV5-1 with TRBJ1-1; unclear D gene. The CDR3 runs to 15 residues. Trimming pared 1 base from V and 3 bases from J, leaving 13 bases between. Germline assignment: CDR1 SGHRS and CDR2 YFSETQ. The CDR3 loop reads CASSLSARMDTEAFF. The DNA of the CDR3 is TGCGCCAGCAGCTTGTCGGCAAGGATGGACACTGAAGCTTTCTTT.

This sequence joins TRBV2 and TRBJ1-2; no clear D gene. The V gene lost 7 bases and the J gene lost 7 bases, with 10 bases spanning the gap. Per the germline V gene, CDR1 is SNHLY and CDR2 is FYNNEI. This CDR3 spans 11 amino acids. CDR3 sequence (DNA): TGTGCCAGCACCAATAGCGGTGGCTACACCTTC. It codes for CASTNSGGYTF.

The genes are TRBV18 and TRBJ2-7; the D gene is possibly TRBD2 (7 bases). The CDR3 extends over 13 amino acids. Deletions cut 3 bases from V and 6 bases from J, with 12 bases between. The germline V gene has CDR1 KGHSH and CDR2 LQKENI. DNA for the CDR3: TGTGCCAGCTCACCGGGGGGGACACTCGAGCAGTACTTC. Protein: CASSPGGTLEQYF.

This chain links TRBV2 with TRBJ2-3; D is perhaps TRBD1 or TRBD2 (5 bases each). V shed 6 bases and J shed 5 bases, with 15 bases lying between them. The CDR3 totals 14 residues. The germline gives CDR1 SNHLY, CDR2 FYNNEI. The CDR3 DNA is TGTGCCAGCAGCCTGGGACGGGCGGGAGATACGCAGTATTTT. This sequence encodes CASSLGRAGDTQYF.

V is TRBV4-1 and J is TRBJ2-7; 8 nucleotides match TRBD1. The junction had 7 bases not matched to a gene; V was cut back by 0 bases and J by 0 bases. Germline V gene data show CDR1 as MGHRA and CDR2 as YSYEKL. This CDR3 region has 17 residues. The CDR3 reads CASSQEPGGLSSYEQYF. For the CDR3, the DNA is TGCGCCAGCAGCCAAGAACCAGGGGGCCTTAGCTCCTACGAGCAGTACTTC.

The chain carries TRBV7-9 and TRBJ1-5; 7 bases align to TRBD1. Germline-derived CDR1 and CDR2 are SEHNR and FQNEAQ (reference sequence). Trimming cost V 3 bases and J 0 bases; bases outside gene matches: 8. The CDR3 spans 17 residues. The CDR3 loop reads CASSFSLTGSSNQPQHF. Written as DNA, the CDR3 is TGTGCCAGCAGCTTCTCCTTGACAGGGAGTAGCAATCAGCCCCAGCATTTT.

The V gene is TRBV5-1, the J gene TRBJ1-6; TRBD1 is a possible D gene (6 bases). Germline CDR1 is SGHRS and CDR2 is YFSETQ. The CDR3 consists of 13 residues. Trimming took off 4 bases at V and 10 bases at J, with 12 bases between the two ends. CDR3: CASSQQGDSPLHF. CDR3 nucleotides: TGCGCCAGCAGCCAACAGGGAGACTCACCCCTCCACTTT.

The chain employs TRBV2 and TRBJ1-6; tentatively, D is TRBD1 (5 bases). Trimming took 2 bases from V and 6 from J, leaving 8 bases between them. CDR3 length equals 14 residues. Germline V gene lookup returns CDR1 SNHLY and CDR2 FYNNEI. The CDR3 nucleotides read TGTGCCAGCAGTGAACGGGGGGTTAATTCACCCCTCCACTTT. This translates into CASSERGVNSPLHF.

V gene TRBV7-8 combines with J gene TRBJ1-1, with TRBD1 matching 10 bases. This CDR3 contains 16 residues. CDR1 and CDR2 from the germline V gene are SGHVS and FQNEAQ. Trimming took 4 bases from V and 1 from J; bases not matched to a gene: 6. The CDR3 protein is CASSSRDRGSNTEAFF. The CDR3 coding sequence is TGTGCCAGCAGCTCCCGGGACAGGGGTTCGAACACTGAAGCTTTCTTT.

The chain employs TRBV7-2 and TRBJ2-7, with a weak D call TRBD1 (6 bases). V lost 5 bases and J lost 6, with 17 bases in between. This CDR3 is built from 14 residues. Looked up from germline, CDR1 is SGHTA and CDR2 is FQGNSA. As DNA, the CDR3 is TGTGCCAGCAGCCCAGGGGCCGGGGACGGCGAGCAGTACTTC. This encodes CASSPGAGDGEQYF. Full variable domain (remainder filled in from reference TRBV7-2 and TRBJ2-7): GAGVSQSPSNKVTEKGKDVELRCDPISGHTALYWYRQSLGQGLEFLIYFQGNSAPDKSGLPSDRFSAERTGGSVSTLTIQRTQQEDSAVYLCASSPGAGDGEQYFGPGTRLTVT.

The V gene is TRBV27, the J gene TRBJ1-2; 8 nucleotides agree with TRBD1. Germline V gene lookup returns CDR1 MNHEY and CDR2 SMNVEV (reference sequence). Losses at the gene ends were 0 bases for V and 4 bases for J; bases not matched to a gene: 7. The CDR3 totals 16 residues. CDR3 bases: TGTGCCAGCAGTTTATCCCCCAGGGGGCATGGCTATGGCTACACCTTC. Its protein is CASSLSPRGHGYGYTF.

This chain uses TRBV6-1 with TRBJ2-3, with TRBD2 identical over 7 bases. CDR3 length: 14 residues. The germline V gene encodes CDR1 MNHNS and CDR2 SASEGT. The ends lost 6 bases at V and 4 bases at J; junction bases unmatched: 7. The CDR3, as DNA: TGTGCCAGCAGCATTGGACTAGTCCCAGATACGCAGTATTTT. Translated: CASSIGLVPDTQYF.

In this sample, this clone turned up a few times. The gene calls are TRBV7-8 and TRBJ1-3; possibly TRBD1 for D (6 bases). The germline V and J ends were trimmed by 3 bases and 2 bases, with 14 bases remaining between them. The CDR3 runs 16 residues. CDR1 and CDR2 (germline): SGHVS, FQNEAQ. The CDR3 DNA follows: TGTGCCAGCAGCTTTGGGGGCAGGCACCCTGGAAACACCATATATTTT. This sequence encodes CASSFGGRHPGNTIYF.

This chain connects TRBV2 to TRBJ2-1; tentative D call: TRBD2 (5 bases). Germline CDR1 is SNHLY and CDR2 is FYNNEI. V was cut by 6 bases and J by 10 bases, with 13 bases left in between. CDR3 length equals 12 residues. This CDR3 reads CASRFEGYEQFF. CDR3 sequence (DNA): TGTGCCAGCAGATTTGAGGGATACGAGCAGTTCTTC.

The rearrangement links TRBV2 to TRBJ1-3; no definite D call. Looked up from germline, CDR1 is SNHLY and CDR2 is FYNNEI. The CDR3 totals 16 residues. V gave up 8 bases and J gave up 0 bases, with 17 bases separating them. The CDR3 coding sequence is TGTGCCAGCCGGTTTGGAGGGAACCTCTCTGGAAACACCATATATTTT. Translated, it gives CASRFGGNLSGNTIYF.

The rearrangement uses TRBV4-1 and TRBJ2-1; 11 bases line up with TRBD2. Germline CDR1 reads MGHRA; CDR2 reads YSYEKL. The CDR3 extends over 16 amino acids. J was trimmed by 8 bases and V by 3 bases; bases with no gene match: 9. CDR3 in amino acids: CASSQTGTSGVDEQFF. For the CDR3, the DNA is TGCGCCAGCAGCCAGACCGGGACTAGCGGTGTCGATGAGCAGTTCTTC.

The chain employs TRBV5-6 and TRBJ2-7; D gene uncertain. The CDR3 length is 11 residues. Trimming removed 4 bases at V and 2 bases at J, with 4 bases between. Germline V gene data show CDR1 as SGHDT and CDR2 as YYEEEE. The CDR3 DNA is TGTGCCAGCAGCCTACCCTACGAGCAGTACTTC. Protein: CASSLPYEQYF.